This T cell receptor (beta chain) was identified in a study of OX40 agonist ivuxolimab in advanced cancers. V trimming: 4 bases; J trimming: 5 bases; junction bases outside the gene matches: 7. Germline loops: CDR1 PRHDT, CDR2 FYEKMQ (reference sequence). The CDR3 runs 15 residues. A single count supports this clone. Sequencing was performed with immunoSEQ multiplex PCR; in TCRdb, only in-frame clones are kept and a portion is missing. The repertoire includes fewer than 45,000 clones, around 89% of them detected once, and roughly 13% sits in the top ten. Sequencing was performed on CD4+ or CD8+ T cells sorted from blood, taken in a trial of the OX40 agonist ivuxolimab. This TCR was sampled from an adult with an advanced solid tumor such as melanoma, head and neck, liver or kidney cancer. This chain links TRBV13 with TRBJ2-5; 10 positions agree with TRBD1. Written as DNA, the CDR3 is TGTGCCAGCAGCTCAGACAGGGGGCGGATTGAGACCCAGTACTTC. It codes for CASSSDRGRIETQYF.